The 3 T cell receptor beta chains below come from one sample, sequenced in a study of cytomegalovirus exposure and HLA in healthy donors. The table came from immunoSEQ multiplex PCR; TCRdb's copy has only in-frame clones and leaves some out. The repertoire consists of 150,000 to 200,000 clones, with about 83% occurring once and the leading ten covering roughly 1.5%. The sequencing input was PBMCs. The receptors were sampled from a woman under 30 in good health and CMV-seronegative.

This chain links TRBV7-8 with TRBJ1-5; a possible D gene is TRBD1 (5 bases). The CDR3 length is 14 residues. The V gene lost 5 bases and the J gene lost 3 bases, with 11 bases spanning the gap. Looked up from germline, CDR1 is SGHVS and CDR2 is FQNEAQ. The CDR3: CASSTRQLNQPQHF. The CDR3 DNA sequence: TGTGCCAGCAGCACTCGACAGCTCAATCAGCCCCAGCATTTT.

The CDR3, as DNA: TGTGCCAGCAGCTTAGCGCGTGACAACCGAAGGAACACCGGGGAGCTGTTTTTT. Amino acids: CASSLARDNRRNTGELFF. The chain carries TRBV7-9 and TRBJ2-2, with D hard to call. Trimming took off 0 bases at V and 1 base at J, with 15 bases between the two ends. Germline-derived CDR1 and CDR2 are SEHNR and FQNEAQ (reference sequence). CDR3 size: 18 residues.

The chain's CDR3 is CASSYERGSPLHF. The CDR3 DNA is TGTGCCAGCAGCTACGAAAGGGGATCACCCCTCCACTTT. J is TRBJ1-6 and V is TRBV9; D possibly corresponds to TRBD1 (5 bases). Germline V CDR1 and CDR2: SGDLS, YYNGEE. Trimming stripped 4 bases from V and 10 bases from J, with 12 bases between. The CDR3 is 13 amino acids. The entire variable domain, with the rest obtained from reference TRBV9 and TRBJ1-6, is as follows: DSGVTQTPKHLITATGQRVTLRCSPRSGDLSVYWYQQSLDQGLQFLIQYYNGEERAKGNILERFSAQQFPDLHSELNLSSLELGDSALYFCASSYERGSPLHFGNGTRLTVT.